The 16 T cell receptor beta chains below were found in one sample sequenced in a study of blood T cells in healthy people across ages. The authors ran a second PCR of roughly 6 to 12 cycles using a sample-barcoded 5' primer and a J-beta primer mix. TCRdb ran MiXCR on the 5' RACE reads and lists one entry per CDR3 protein. The sample carries under 800,000 distinct CDR3 sequences, roughly 21% recorded once. The material sequenced was blood. The receptors derive from a man aged 70 or older in good health.

This clonotype has just one count. The rearrangement links TRBV20-1 to TRBJ1-4; D is perhaps TRBD1 (5 bases). V was trimmed by 3 bases and J by 4 bases, leaving 12 bases between them. The germline V gene encodes CDR1 DFQATT and CDR2 SNEGSKA (reference sequence). This CDR3 region has 14 residues. CDR3 residues: CSARDGTGNEKLFF. In DNA form, the CDR3 reads TGCAGTGCTAGGGACGGGACGGGTAATGAAAAACTGTTTTTT.

The sample holds a few counts of this clonotype. The chain combines TRBV7-9 with TRBJ2-1; a possible D gene is TRBD1 (6 bases). The V end was cut by 1 base, the J end by 5 bases, with 12 bases between. The CDR3 is made up of 15 amino acids. The germline V gene encodes CDR1 SEHNR and CDR2 FQNEAQ (reference sequence). CDR3 nucleotides: TGTGCCAGCAGCTTAGAGGCAGGGGTTCACAATGAGCAGTTCTTC. This encodes CASSLEAGVHNEQFF.

V gene TRBV5-1 combines with J gene TRBJ1-4; D is undetermined. The length of the CDR3 is 14 residues. Trimming shortened V by 5 bases and J by 1 base, and 9 bases separated the two germline ends. Germline CDR1 and CDR2: SGHRS and YFSETQ. The CDR3 region is CASRLHITNEKLFF. The CDR3 DNA sequence: TGCGCCAGCAGATTACACATAACTAATGAAAAACTGTTTTTT.

J is TRBJ1-1 and V is TRBV4-1; a possible D gene is TRBD1 (6 bases). Between the trimmed V and J ends, which lost 6 bases and 7 bases, there was a span of 21 bases. CDR3 length: 15 amino acids. Germline V gene lookup returns CDR1 MGHRA and CDR2 YSYEKL. CDR3 residues: CASSQIGGRMIEAFF. DNA of the CDR3: TGCGCCAGCAGTCAAATAGGGGGACGTATGATTGAAGCTTTCTTT.

The chain recombines TRBV20-1 with TRBJ2-7, with D maybe TRBD2 (6 bases). The CDR3 runs 15 residues. Germline loops: CDR1 DFQATT, CDR2 SNEGSKA (reference sequence). The germline V and J ends were trimmed by 0 bases and 0 bases, with 12 bases remaining between them. As DNA, the CDR3 is TGCAGTGCTAGAGACCCGCTGACTAGCTCCTACGAGCAGTACTTC. It translates to CSARDPLTSSYEQYF.

Only a few counts were recorded for this clonotype. The J gene is TRBJ2-5, the V gene TRBV20-1; 7 bases line up with TRBD1. The J call is in doubt because the DNA end fits TRBJ2-7 better. CDR3 length: 14 residues. Germline-derived CDR1 and CDR2 are DFQATT and SNEGSKA (reference sequence). The CDR3 protein is CSARFPGQFYEQYF. The CDR3 DNA is TGCAGTGCTAGATTTCCGGGACAGTTCTACGAGCAGTACTTC.

This clonotype was observed a single time. The V and J genes are TRBV20-1 and TRBJ1-4; weak D call: TRBD1 (6 bases). Germline V lookup: CDR1 DFQATT, CDR2 SNEGSKA (reference sequence). The V end was cut by 3 bases, the J end by 8 bases, with 13 bases between. The CDR3 runs to 13 residues. The CDR3 spells CSARRGAQEKLFF. In DNA form, the CDR3 reads TGCAGTGCTAGGAGGGGGGCTCAGGAAAAACTGTTTTTT.

The table lists this clonotype with a few counts. This chain connects TRBV5-1 to TRBJ2-5; unclear D gene. CDR1 SGHRS and CDR2 YFSETQ come from the germline V gene. The V end was cut by 4 bases, the J end by 2 bases, with 9 bases between. This CDR3 is built from 13 residues. CDR3 sequence reads: CASSARIQETQYF. For the CDR3, the DNA is TGCGCCAGCAGCGCCCGTATACAAGAGACCCAGTACTTC.

This clonotype has ten or more counts. This chain joins TRBV29-1 and TRBJ2-4; 9 bases line up with TRBD2. The V segment lost 6 bases and the J segment 4 bases; nucleotides outside the gene matches: 4. Germline assignment: CDR1 SQVTM and CDR2 ANQGSEA. This CDR3 comprises 13 residues. The CDR3 loop reads CSVWTSAKNIQYF. The DNA of the CDR3 is TGCAGCGTGTGGACTAGCGCTAAAAACATTCAGTACTTC. The entire variable domain, with the rest obtained from reference TRBV29-1 and TRBJ2-4, is as follows: SAVISQKPSRDICQRGTSLTIQCQVDSQVTMMFWYRQQPGQSLTLIATANQGSEATYESGFVIDKFPISRPNLTFSTLTVSNMSPEDSSIYLCSVWTSAKNIQYFGAGTRLSVL.

This clonotype was seen at least ten times. The rearrangement uses TRBV20-1 and TRBJ2-7; 9 nucleotides match TRBD1. The CDR3 is made up of 14 amino acids. The ends lost 1 base at V and 3 bases at J; junction bases unmatched: 4. CDR1 is DFQATT, CDR2 SNEGSKA, per germline (reference sequence). CDR3 sequence (DNA): TGCAGTGCTAGAGGCCTGACAGGGGGCTACGAGCAGTACTTC. It codes for CSARGLTGGYEQYF.

The chain is built from TRBV12-3 or TRBV12-4 and TRBJ2-5; D call uncertain. Trimming took 3 bases from V and 2 from J, leaving 10 bases between them. The CDR3 runs to 14 residues. In DNA form, the CDR3 reads TGTGCCAGCAGTTTCTCTTACGGACAAGAGACCCAGTACTTC. Residues: CASSFSYGQETQYF.

This clonotype was found a few times. The genes are TRBV19 and TRBJ1-1; D perhaps matches TRBD1 (5 bases). V was trimmed by 7 bases and J by 2 bases, leaving 14 bases between them. The CDR3 totals 14 residues. The V gene's germline CDR1 is LNHDA and CDR2 SQIVND (reference sequence). The CDR3 nucleotides read TGTGCCAGTACCCCGGGACCGATCAACACTGAAGCTTTCTTT. Translated: CASTPGPINTEAFF.

The chain is built from TRBV25-1 and TRBJ1-5; possible D gene TRBD1, 5 bases. The germline gives CDR1 MGHDK, CDR2 SYGVNS. V was clipped by 5 bases and J by 3 bases, with 14 bases between them. The CDR3 consists of 15 residues. Here the CDR3 reads CASSRRTSFNQPQHF. Here the CDR3 DNA reads TGTGCCAGCAGTCGAAGGACATCCTTCAATCAGCCCCAGCATTTT.

This chain joins TRBV7-9 and TRBJ2-7, with unresolved D. The V gene lost 1 base and the J gene lost 5 bases, with 6 bases spanning the gap. CDR3 length: 12 amino acids. Germline V gene lookup returns CDR1 SEHNR and CDR2 FQNEAQ (reference sequence). This chain's CDR3 is CASSLGANEQYF. The CDR3 DNA reads TGTGCCAGCAGCTTAGGGGCGAACGAGCAGTACTTC.

The chain couples TRBV11-2 to TRBJ2-1; maybe TRBD2 (5 bases). The V end lost 1 base, the J end lost 8 bases, and 12 bases lay between the germline ends. The CDR3 runs 14 residues. CDR1 and CDR2 (germline): SGHAT, FQNNGV. In DNA form, the CDR3 reads TGTGCCAGCAGCTTAGTTGCGGGTGGCTATGAGCAGTTCTTC. It encodes CASSLVAGGYEQFF.

The chain is built from TRBV4-1 and TRBJ2-1; either TRBD1 or TRBD2 may fit D (5 bases each). Germline V lookup: CDR1 MGHRA, CDR2 YSYEKL. The ends were cut back, 4 bases at V and 8 bases at J, with 15 bases in the middle. The CDR3 has 14 residues. CDR3 in DNA: TGCGCCAGCAGCCTTCGTGGGGGTGGCGATGAGCAGTTCTTC. Protein: CASSLRGGGDEQFF.